This T cell receptor beta chain was identified during a study of shared clonotypes between healthy human individuals. Produced via immunoSEQ multiplex PCR; TCRdb's table is partial and in-frame only. This table holds some 500,000 clones, less than 96% found once. Germline V gene lookup returns CDR1 KGHSH and CDR2 LQKENI. The CDR3 contains 15 residues. V was pared by 5 bases and J by 3 bases, with 5 bases of the junction left unmatched. This receptor was identified in a woman aged 30 to 39 in good health. The chain has TRBV18 and TRBJ2-1; TRBD1 matches 9 bases. Sequenced input: naive CD4+ T cells sorted from blood. The subset: CD45RA+ positively selected. The CDR3 reads CASSTWTGVYNEQFF. CDR3 bases: TGTGCCAGCTCAACCTGGACAGGGGTCTACAATGAGCAGTTCTTC.